These 18 T cell receptor beta chains came from one sample sequenced in a study of response to subunit inactivated influenza vaccine. A single record per CDR3 protein comes from TCRdb applying MiXCR to the RT-PCR reads. The top ten clones hold approximately 7% of a sample with roughly 700,000 distinct CDR3 sequences, over 11% of them seen once. Sequenced material: PBMCs from blood, taken less than 15 days before vaccination. The receptors were gathered from a man aged 50 to 60 who received an inactivated influenza vaccine.

The V gene is TRBV12-3 or TRBV12-4, the J gene TRBJ2-1, with 12 bases aligning to TRBD2. This CDR3 region has 16 residues. Unmatched junction bases numbered 6, after V lost 1 base and J lost 8 bases. CDR3 sequence: CASSLDGLAGTHEQFF. In DNA, the CDR3 is TGTGCCAGCAGTTTAGACGGACTAGCGGGGACCCATGAGCAGTTCTTC.

This clonotype turned up a few times. V and J are TRBV28 and TRBJ1-1; TRBD1 matches 9 bases. The CDR3 is 16 residues long. Trimming cost V 6 bases and J 0 bases; bases outside gene matches: 8. Germline V gene sequence: CDR1 MDHEN, CDR2 SYDVKM. The CDR3 reads CASSPATGGMNTEAFF. The CDR3 DNA is TGTGCCAGCAGCCCAGCGACAGGGGGGATGAACACTGAAGCTTTCTTT.

The chain couples TRBV2 to TRBJ2-3, with 8 positions matching TRBD2. The CDR3 contains 14 residues. With 5 bases clipped from V and 2 bases from J, the junction kept 3 bases outside the gene matches. CDR1 is SNHLY and CDR2 is FYNNEI in the germline V gene. The chain's CDR3 is CASSRLANTDTQYF. CDR3 bases: TGTGCCAGCAGTCGACTAGCGAACACAGATACGCAGTATTTT.

J is TRBJ1-2 and V is TRBV2, with TRBD1 identical over 7 bases. The CDR3 spans 13 residues. V shed 6 bases, J shed 3 bases, and the junction held 4 bases outside the gene matches. Germline V CDR1 and CDR2: SNHLY, FYNNEI. CDR3 residues: CASRPGTDYGYTF. In nucleotides, the CDR3 is TGTGCCAGCAGACCTGGGACAGACTATGGCTACACCTTC. The entire variable domain, with the rest obtained from reference TRBV2 and TRBJ1-2, is as follows: EPEVTQTPSHQVTQMGQEVILRCVPISNHLYFYWYRQILGQKVEFLVSFYNNEISEKSEIFDDQFSVERPDGSNFTLKIRSTKLEDSAMYFCASRPGTDYGYTFGSGTRLTVV.

This chain joins TRBV24-1 and TRBJ2-5, with a weak D call TRBD2 (6 bases). Trimming took 4 bases from V and 5 from J, leaving 13 bases between them. The CDR3 length is 14 residues. Per the germline V gene, CDR1 is KGHDR and CDR2 is SFDVKD. CDR3: CATSDRPSGETQYF. The CDR3 bases are TGTGCCACCAGTGACCGTCCAAGCGGGGAGACCCAGTACTTC.

This chain connects TRBV24-1 to TRBJ2-7; no firm D call. This CDR3 region has 11 residues. V lost 1 base to trimming and J lost 7 bases, with 4 bases between them. CDR1 is KGHDR and CDR2 is SFDVKD in the germline V gene. CDR3 nucleotides: TGTGCCACCAGTGATTTCCGGGAGCAGTACTTC. It translates to CATSDFREQYF.

CDR3 region: CASSLFSRVSAEAFF. In DNA form, the CDR3 reads TGCGCCAGCAGCTTGTTTTCCAGGGTATCTGCTGAAGCTTTCTTT. The V gene is TRBV5-1, the J gene TRBJ1-1, with D perhaps matching TRBD1 (5 bases). The CDR3 contains 15 residues. Trimming pared 1 base from V and 6 bases from J, leaving 16 bases between. Looked up from germline, CDR1 is SGHRS and CDR2 is YFSETQ.

The CDR3 bases are TGTGCCAGCAGAAAGGGGGACAGGGACAATCAGCCCCAGCATTTT. Translated: CASRKGDRDNQPQHF. The chain carries TRBV7-8 and TRBJ1-5; 9 bases are a match to TRBD1. This CDR3 has 15 amino acids. Trimming at V came to 6 bases and at J to 3 bases, leaving 6 bases not matched to a gene. Germline V gene data show CDR1 as SGHVS and CDR2 as FQNEAQ. Together with reference TRBV7-8 and TRBJ1-5, the CDR3 gives the full variable domain: GAGVSQSPRYKVAKRGQDVALRCDPISGHVSLFWYQQALGQGPEFLTYFQNEAQLDKSGLPSDRFFAERPEGSVSTLKIQRTQQEDSAVYLCASRKGDRDNQPQHFGDGTRLSIL.

V gene TRBV7-7 combines with J gene TRBJ2-5; D might be TRBD2 (6 bases). CDR1 and CDR2 (germline): SSHAT, FNYEAQ (reference sequence). V shed 1 base and J shed 5 bases, with 17 bases lying between them. This CDR3 comprises 16 residues. CDR3 sequence: CASSLGLARAQETQYF. The CDR3 DNA is TGTGCCAGCAGCTTAGGGCTAGCGAGAGCTCAGGAGACCCAGTACTTC.

The V and J genes are TRBV5-1 and TRBJ2-7, with no clear D. This CDR3 has 12 amino acids. Trimming removed 4 bases from V and 5 bases from J, with 10 bases in between. Germline CDR1 and CDR2: SGHRS and YFSETQ. For the CDR3, the DNA is TGCGCCAGCAGCACGTCCCGGGACGAGCAGTACTTC. Amino acid sequence: CASSTSRDEQYF.

In DNA, the CDR3 is TGTGCCAGCAGACCTGTTCTGAAGGCTGGGGCCAACGTCCTGACTTTC. It is translated as CASRPVLKAGANVLTF. The rearrangement links TRBV7-9 to TRBJ2-6, with D hard to call. The germline gives CDR1 SEHNR, CDR2 FQNEAQ (reference sequence). The CDR3 is 16 residues long. V gave up 6 bases and J gave up 2 bases, with 14 bases separating them.

The J gene is TRBJ1-1, the V gene TRBV18; D is perhaps TRBD1 (6 bases). Germline CDR1 reads KGHSH; CDR2 reads LQKENI. The CDR3 contains 14 residues. Between the trimmed V and J ends, which lost 2 bases and 6 bases, there was a span of 13 bases. In DNA form, the CDR3 reads TGTGCCAGCTCACCAACGGGACACGGCGCTGAAGCTTTCTTT. The encoded protein is CASSPTGHGAEAFF.

The chain has TRBV10-3 and TRBJ2-2, with D possibly being TRBD2 (5 bases). The germline V and J ends were trimmed by 0 bases and 4 bases, with 21 bases remaining between them. CDR1 ENHRY and CDR2 SYGVKD come from the germline V gene. The CDR3 extends over 19 amino acids. DNA for the CDR3: TGTGCCATCAGTGAGTCGCTTGAGTCGGGTACTAGTGGCACCGGGGAGCTGTTTTTT. Its translation: CAISESLESGTSGTGELFF.

This clonotype was seen a few times. The chain links TRBV4-2 to TRBJ2-3; 9 bases line up with TRBD1. The J segment lost 2 bases and the V segment lost 0 bases, leaving 3 bases of the junction unmatched. This CDR3 is 16 amino acids long. Looked up from germline, CDR1 is LGHNA and CDR2 is YNFKEQ. CDR3: CASSQDTGGITDTQYF. CDR3 nucleotide sequence: TGTGCCAGCAGCCAAGATACAGGGGGCATCACAGATACGCAGTATTTT.

This chain uses TRBV6-1 with TRBJ2-7; 10 bases match TRBD1. Germline V gene lookup returns CDR1 MNHNS and CDR2 SASEGT. V was pared by 8 bases and J by 1 base, with 8 bases of the junction left unmatched. The CDR3 has 15 amino acids. The CDR3 coding sequence is TGTGCCAGCGGAAAAGGACAGGGGGGTTCCTACGAGCAGTACTTC. This encodes CASGKGQGGSYEQYF.

The rearrangement uses TRBV3-1 and TRBJ2-2; TRBD2 is a possible D gene (6 bases). CDR3 size: 15 residues. Germline V gene lookup returns CDR1 LGHDT and CDR2 YNNKEL (reference sequence). V lost 7 bases and J 2 bases, leaving 14 bases between the germline ends. CDR3 protein: CASTHLASNTGELFF. The CDR3 bases are TGTGCCAGCACCCACCTAGCGTCAAACACCGGGGAGCTGTTTTTT.

The V call is TRBV19, the J call TRBJ2-3, with 8 bases identical to TRBD2. The trim removed 6 bases at V and 9 bases at J, leaving 2 bases unmatched. CDR3 length equals 11 residues. CDR1 is LNHDA and CDR2 is SQIVND in the germline V gene (reference sequence). The CDR3 DNA reads as TGTGCCAGTAGGGCGGGGGGCACGCAGTATTTT. This translates into CASRAGGTQYF. Variable domain in full (rest from reference TRBV19 and TRBJ2-3): DGGITQSPKYLFRKEGQNVTLSCEQNLNHDAMYWYRQDPGQGLRLIYYSQIVNDFQKGDIAEGYSVSREKKESFPLTVTSAQKNPTAFYLCASRAGGTQYFGPGTRLTVL.

The chain joins TRBV20-1 to TRBJ2-3; TRBD1 matches 12 bases. This CDR3 is built from 15 residues. Germline-derived CDR1 and CDR2 are DFQATT and SNEGSKA (reference sequence). The ends lost 1 base at V and 8 bases at J; junction bases unmatched: 7. CDR3 protein: CSARAGQGAGGTQYF. CDR3 nucleotides: TGCAGTGCTAGAGCGGGACAGGGGGCAGGGGGTACGCAGTATTTT.